The 5 T cell receptor beta chains below all came from one sample that was sequenced in a study of blood T cells in healthy people across ages. Next came a second PCR, run for about 7 to 12 cycles, which used a sample-barcoded 5' primer along with a J-beta primer mix. TCRdb ran MiXCR on the 5' RACE reads and lists one entry per CDR3 protein. This table holds hundreds of thousands of distinct CDR3 sequences, roughly 24% found once. The same specimen was also included in a second study, on T cells of mothers and their children.

The sample was blood. These receptors were taken from a boy aged 5-17 years in good health.

The sample holds a few counts of this clonotype. This sequence joins TRBV20-1 and TRBJ2-1; D is unresolved. The V and J ends lost 3 bases and 4 bases respectively, with 13 bases between them. The CDR3 runs 14 residues. Per the germline V gene, CDR1 is DFQATT and CDR2 is SNEGSKA (reference sequence). The CDR3 bases are TGCAGTGCTAGGTTGCCGGACCGATACAATGAGCAGTTCTTC. Its protein is CSARLPDRYNEQFF.

This rearrangement joins TRBV7-2 to TRBJ2-3, with no clear D. Germline V gene sequence: CDR1 SGHTA, CDR2 FQGNSA. With 2 bases removed from V and 5 bases from J, the gap between germline ends came to 11 bases. The CDR3 is 14 residues long. The CDR3 DNA reads TGTGCCAGCAGCTTATCGGGTAGAAGAGATACGCAGTATTTT. It encodes CASSLSGRRDTQYF.

This chain joins TRBV5-1 and TRBJ1-1, with D tentatively TRBD1 (5 bases). The CDR3 has 14 residues. V gave up 4 bases and J gave up 1 base, with 11 bases separating them. The germline V gene has CDR1 SGHRS and CDR2 YFSETQ. The CDR3 sequence: CASSLFDRNTEAFF. The CDR3 DNA reads as TGCGCCAGCAGCCTTTTCGACAGGAACACTGAAGCTTTCTTT.

V and J are TRBV18 and TRBJ2-7, with D perhaps matching TRBD2 (5 bases). Germline CDR1 KGHSH, CDR2 LQKENI. The CDR3 extends over 15 amino acids. The ends were cut back, 1 base at V and 3 bases at J, with 13 bases in the middle. This CDR3 reads CASSPRGSLVYEQYF. CDR3 coding DNA: TGTGCCAGCTCACCACGAGGGTCCTTGGTCTACGAGCAGTACTTC.

This clonotype was recorded a few times. This sequence joins TRBV20-1 and TRBJ2-3; D is possibly TRBD1 or TRBD2 (6 bases each). The V and J ends lost 6 bases and 3 bases respectively, with 28 bases between them. The CDR3 is 18 residues long. Germline V CDR1 and CDR2: DFQATT, SNEGSKA (reference sequence). The CDR3: CSARGDLYMGMGTDTQYF. The CDR3 coding sequence is TGCAGTGCGAGGGGGGACTTGTATATGGGTATGGGGACAGATACGCAGTATTTT.